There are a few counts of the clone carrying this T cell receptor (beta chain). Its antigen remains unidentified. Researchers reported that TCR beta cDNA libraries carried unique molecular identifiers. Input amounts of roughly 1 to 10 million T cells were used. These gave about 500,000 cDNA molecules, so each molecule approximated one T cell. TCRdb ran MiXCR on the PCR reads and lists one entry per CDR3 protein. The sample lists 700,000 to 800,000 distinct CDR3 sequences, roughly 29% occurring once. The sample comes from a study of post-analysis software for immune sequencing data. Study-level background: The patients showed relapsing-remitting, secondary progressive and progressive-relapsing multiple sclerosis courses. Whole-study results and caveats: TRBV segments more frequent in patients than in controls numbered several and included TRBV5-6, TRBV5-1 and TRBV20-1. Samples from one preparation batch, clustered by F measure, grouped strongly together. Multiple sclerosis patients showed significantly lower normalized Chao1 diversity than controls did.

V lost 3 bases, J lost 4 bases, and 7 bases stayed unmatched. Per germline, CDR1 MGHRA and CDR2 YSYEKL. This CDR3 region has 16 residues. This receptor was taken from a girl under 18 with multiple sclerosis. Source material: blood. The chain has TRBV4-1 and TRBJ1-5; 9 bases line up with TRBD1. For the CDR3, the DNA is TGCGCCAGCAGCCATCTCGGACAGGGGAGGAATCAGCCCCAGCATTTT. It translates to CASSHLGQGRNQPQHF.